This section outlines one T cell receptor beta chain sequence together with its context. The record originates from a study of blood T cell repertoires in COVID-19. At the level of the study: There were acute and convalescent COVID-19 samples, and they came from the United States, Italy and Spain. Sources were T cells, B-cell-depleted T cells, or PBMCs; the material itself was cDNA or gDNA.

The CDR3 is 16 amino acids. Trimming removed 0 bases at V and 2 bases at J, with 11 bases between. Germline CDR1 is SGHRS and CDR2 is YFSETQ. Authors' analysis steps: Estimation of nucleated cell counts was performed using reference gene primer amplification. The data were produced by immunoSEQ multiplex PCR, yet TCRdb's version contains in-frame clones alone and is incomplete. That table is the source of V, J and clone size, and D and trimming were worked out from the DNA. The sample yields 190,000 or so clones, roughly nine tenths seen once. The sequenced sample was peripheral blood. This TCR derives from a man aged 35-49 years with acute or convalescent COVID-19. V is TRBV5-1 and J is TRBJ2-2; perhaps TRBD1 as D (5 bases). In DNA, the CDR3 is TGCGCCAGCAGCTTGGGGGCCAGGGAAAACACCGGGGAGCTGTTTTTT. Translation: CASSLGARENTGELFF.